Listed below are T cell receptor beta chains from one sample, sequenced in a study of shared clonotypes between healthy human individuals. Clones were read by immunoSEQ multiplex PCR, and TCRdb kept only the in-frame ones, dropping some. This sample carries over 1.5 million clones, approximately 98% of them seen once, and the ten largest clones take 0.4% to 0.45%. The sequenced sample consisted of naive CD4+ T cells sorted from blood. These receptors were obtained from a young man in good health. Each CDR3 is given with its conserved first and last residue. The D gene is left open where the match is weak. Rows may omit the clone size; those that give it use once, few, many or a size class.

V gene,D gene,CDR3 length,clone size,J gene,CDR3 DNA,CDR3 protein
TRBV9,-,13,-,TRBJ2-5,TGTGCCAGCAGCGTAGGGGGTTGGGAGACCCAGTACTTC,CASSVGGWETQYF
TRBV7-2,-,12,once,TRBJ2-7,TGTGCCAGCAGCTGGAGCTCCTACGAGCAGTACTTC,CASSWSSYEQYF
TRBV14,TRBD1,13,-,TRBJ2-7,TGTGCCAGCAGCCAAGTGACAGGGGTCGAGCAGTACTTC,CASSQVTGVEQYF
TRBV19,TRBD1,14,-,TRBJ2-2,TGTGCCAGTGGACAGGGTGCTAATACCGGGGAGCTGTTTTTT,CASGQGANTGELFF
TRBV30,-,15,-,TRBJ2-1,TGTGCCTGGAGTCCGGGACGGCCGCTTCCTGGGGAGCAGTTCTTC,CAWSPGRPLPGEQFF
TRBV7-9,-,14,-,TRBJ2-7,TGTGCCAGCAGCCCTATCCCAAGCTCCTACGAGCAGTACTTC,CASSPIPSSYEQYF
TRBV28,-,16,-,TRBJ2-1,TGTGCCAGCAGTTTTCGAGGTGGGAGAGGCTACAATGAGCAGTTCTTC,CASSFRGGRGYNEQFF
TRBV7-2,TRBD2,19,-,TRBJ2-1,TGTGCCAGCAGCTTAGTTGGGACTAGCGGGAGGACCTCCTACAATGAGCAGTTCTTC,CASSLVGTSGRTSYNEQFF
TRBV5-1,-,14,-,TRBJ2-5,TGCGCCAGCAGCTTTGGACAGAACCTAGAGACCCAGTACTTC,CASSFGQNLETQYF
TRBV6-1,-,16,-,TRBJ2-1,TGTGCCAGCAGTGGGAATAGCCCCTTTGCCTTCAATGAGCAGTTCTTC,CASSGNSPFAFNEQFF
TRBV6-6,-,16,-,TRBJ1-5,TGTGCCAGCAGTTCCTCGGGAGGGGGTCCTTATCAGCCCCAGCATTTT,CASSSSGGGPYQPQHF
TRBV5-6,TRBD2,14,-,TRBJ2-5,TGTGCCAGCAGCTTTGGCGGGAGTGGGGAGACCCAGTACTTC,CASSFGGSGETQYF
TRBV9,-,15,-,TRBJ2-3,TGTGCCAGCAGCGCAACAGGGACTAGCACAGATACGCAGTATTTT,CASSATGTSTDTQYF
TRBV5-4,-,13,-,TRBJ2-7,TGTGCCAGCAGCTTACCGGACTTGTACGAGCAGTACTTC,CASSLPDLYEQYF
TRBV5-4,-,12,-,TRBJ2-7,TGTGCCAGCAGCTCCACATCGGTCGAGCAGTACTTC,CASSSTSVEQYF
TRBV7-2,-,18,once,TRBJ2-6,TGTGCCAGCAGCTTAGGGGGTGGGGCTGGCTCTGGGGCCAACGTCCTGACTTTC,CASSLGGGAGSGANVLTF
TRBV7-9,-,15,-,TRBJ1-1,TGTGCCAGCTTATCAGTTCCAGGGACTAACACTGAAGCTTTCTTT,CASLSVPGTNTEAFF
TRBV7-2,-,17,once,TRBJ1-2,TGTGCCAGCAGCTTAGATTCGGGTGCAGGATCGAGATATGGCTACACCTTC,CASSLDSGAGSRYGYTF
TRBV18,-,14,-,TRBJ1-1,TGTGCCAGCTCCCCCCGACAGGAAAACACTGAAGCTTTCTTT,CASSPRQENTEAFF
TRBV9,-,15,-,TRBJ2-1,TGTGCCAGCAGCGTAGGGGTGGGATCCTACAATGAGCAGTTCTTC,CASSVGVGSYNEQFF
TRBV28,TRBD1,18,-,TRBJ1-5,TGTGCCAGCAGTTTACGTACAGGGGGCTTCTATAGCAATCAGCCCCAGCATTTT,CASSLRTGGFYSNQPQHF
TRBV15,-,14,-,TRBJ1-1,TGTGCCACCAGCAGACCGCCCCAGGGAACTGAAGCTTTCTTT,CATSRPPQGTEAFF
TRBV7-9,-,14,-,TRBJ2-1,TGTGCCTCAGATGGCGGAAGCTCCTACAATGAGCAGTTCTTC,CASDGGSSYNEQFF
TRBV7-8,TRBD1,14,-,TRBJ1-4,TGTGCCAGCAGTTCGACAGGGGGATTTGAAAAACTGTTTTTT,CASSSTGGFEKLFF
TRBV6-6,TRBD1,15,-,TRBJ1-1,TGTGCCAGCAGACTTCGCCGACAGGGGGACACTGAAGCTTTCTTT,CASRLRRQGDTEAFF
TRBV6-5,TRBD1,13,once,TRBJ2-7,TGTGCCAGCAGGACAGGGGGCGGGTACGAGCAGTACTTC,CASRTGGGYEQYF
TRBV11-3,-,18,-,TRBJ2-5,TGTGCCAGCAGCTTAGGGTTTGGTCGGACGGATCACCAAGAGACCCAGTACTTC,CASSLGFGRTDHQETQYF
TRBV11-3,-,18,-,TRBJ2-2,TGTGCCAGCAGCTTGGGGGGATACTGGCAAGTCGATACCGGGGAGCTGTTTTTT,CASSLGGYWQVDTGELFF
TRBV5-1,TRBD2,19,-,TRBJ2-1,TGCGCCAGCAGCCTGCCCCGGACTAGCGGGAGGGCCTCCGGTCTTGAGCAGTTCTTC,CASSLPRTSGRASGLEQFF
TRBV5-1,TRBD2,16,few,TRBJ2-2,TGCGCCAGCAGCTTGGGACTAGCGGGGAACACCGGGGAGCTGTTTTTT,CASSLGLAGNTGELFF
TRBV18,TRBD2,15,-,TRBJ2-1,TGTGCCAGCTCACCCCTAGCGGGAGGGTACAATGAGCAGTTCTTC,CASSPLAGGYNEQFF
TRBV5-1,-,15,-,TRBJ2-7,TGCGCCAGCAGCATAGACGCAGGGGTGGTTTACGAGCAGTACTTC,CASSIDAGVVYEQYF
TRBV5-1,-,15,-,TRBJ2-7,TGCGCCAGCAGCTTGGCTCGGCAGACTACCTACGAGCAGTACTTC,CASSLARQTTYEQYF
TRBV28,TRBD2,16,-,TRBJ2-7,TGTGCCAGCAGTCCCCTAAGTGTTAGCGGGGCCTACGAGCAGTACTTC,CASSPLSVSGAYEQYF
TRBV7-2,-,16,-,TRBJ2-7,TGTGCCAGCAGCTTAGCTCCGGGAGTATCGGTAGACGAGCAGTACTTC,CASSLAPGVSVDEQYF
TRBV6-1,TRBD2,17,-,TRBJ2-1,TGTGCCAGCAGTGAACGGGGCGGGAGGCGCCTGGGCAATGAGCAGTTCTTC,CASSERGGRRLGNEQFF
TRBV11-2,TRBD1,13,-,TRBJ2-7,TGTGCCAGCAGAAAACCACAGGGGGACGAGCAGTACTTC,CASRKPQGDEQYF
TRBV28,-,14,-,TRBJ2-7,TGTGCCAGCACTGTAATGGGGAGTGGATACGAGCAGTACTTC,CASTVMGSGYEQYF
TRBV13,-,16,-,TRBJ2-6,TGTGCCAGCAGCACTAGACAGAGCTCTGGGGCCAACGTCCTGACTTTC,CASSTRQSSGANVLTF
TRBV19,TRBD1,15,once,TRBJ2-5,TGTGCCAGTAGTGGACAGGTGGGGGCTCAAGGGGCCCAGTACTTC,CASSGQVGAQGAQYF
TRBV11-2,TRBD1,16,-,TRBJ2-2,TGTGCCAGCAGAATAGGGGACAGGGGGACCACCGGGGAGCTGTTTTTT,CASRIGDRGTTGELFF
TRBV12-5,TRBD2,15,-,TRBJ2-5,TGTGCTAGTGGTTCTAGCGGGAGGGCCGGAGAGACCCAGTACTTC,CASGSSGRAGETQYF
TRBV2,-,14,-,TRBJ1-1,TGTGCCAGCAGTGAAGGCAGGGGTAAAACTGAAGCTTTCTTT,CASSEGRGKTEAFF
TRBV5-4,TRBD2,16,-,TRBJ2-7,TGTGCCAGCAGCCCCACTCCGGGACTAGCGAACTACGAGCAGTACTTC,CASSPTPGLANYEQYF
TRBV27,-,14,-,TRBJ2-5,TGTGCCAGCAGTACCGGGAGAATGGTAGAGACCCAGTACTTC,CASSTGRMVETQYF